Following are 21 T cell receptor beta chains from one sample sequenced in a study of blood T cell repertoires in COVID-19. Repertoires were generated with immunoSEQ multiplex PCR, while TCRdb's copy carries only in-frame clones and drops some. The top ten clones hold roughly 9.2% of a sample with over 150,000 clones, 80% to 85% of them seen once. The specimen sequenced was peripheral blood. The receptor set was obtained from an elderly woman with active or convalescent COVID-19.

V and J are TRBV5-1 and TRBJ1-1, with D unclear. In germline, CDR1 is SGHRS, CDR2 YFSETQ. V shed 2 bases and J shed 5 bases, with 13 bases lying between them. The CDR3 is 14 residues long. The CDR3 sequence is CASSLEGARTEAFF. CDR3 sequence (DNA): TGCGCCAGCAGCTTAGAGGGTGCGAGAACTGAAGCTTTCTTT.

The rearrangement joins TRBV19 to TRBJ2-7; a weak D match, TRBD2 (6 bases). Germline-derived CDR1 and CDR2 are LNHDA and SQIVND (reference sequence). The CDR3 extends over 14 amino acids. V gave up 5 bases and J gave up 3 bases, with 14 bases separating them. The CDR3 loop reads CASSHGGDCYEQYF. The CDR3 coding sequence is TGTGCCAGTAGTCATGGAGGGGACTGCTACGAGCAGTACTTC.

J is TRBJ2-3 and V is TRBV14; perhaps TRBD1 as D (5 bases). The V and J ends lost 2 bases and 0 bases respectively, with 6 bases between them. The CDR3 extends over 14 amino acids. Germline V gene data show CDR1 as SGHDN and CDR2 as FVKESK. Here the CDR3 reads CASSQRQSTDTQYF. Here the CDR3 DNA reads TGTGCCAGCAGCCAAAGACAGAGCACAGATACGCAGTATTTT.

J is TRBJ2-7 and V is TRBV3-1 (or the pseudogene TRBV3-2); D may be TRBD1 (6 bases). This CDR3 contains 12 residues. Per the germline V gene, CDR1 is LGHDT and CDR2 is YNNKEL (reference sequence). The germline V and J ends were trimmed by 11 bases and 7 bases, with 18 bases remaining between them. CDR3: CAASGVSGEQYF. The CDR3 DNA reads as TGTGCCGCTTCAGGGGTGTCGGGGGAGCAGTACTTC.

The chain recombines TRBV9 with TRBJ1-5; 7 bases align to TRBD1. The germline gives CDR1 SGDLS, CDR2 YYNGEE. This CDR3 comprises 16 residues. V trimming: 0 bases; J trimming: 4 bases; junction bases outside the gene matches: 7. CDR3 region: CASSVASGQVNQPQHF. The DNA of the CDR3 is TGTGCCAGCAGCGTAGCTTCAGGACAGGTTAATCAGCCCCAGCATTTT.

V usage is TRBV6-5 and J usage is TRBJ1-3; a possible D gene is TRBD1 (5 bases). This CDR3 comprises 16 residues. Germline V gene sequence: CDR1 MNHEY, CDR2 SVGAGI. Trimming took off 3 bases at V and 4 bases at J, with 16 bases between the two ends. In nucleotides, the CDR3 is TGTGCCAGCAGTTATTCCGACAGTGGCCTCGGAAACACCATATATTTT. This codes for CASSYSDSGLGNTIYF.

This chain uses TRBV5-1 with TRBJ1-6; D is ambiguous. The V gene's germline CDR1 is SGHRS and CDR2 YFSETQ. The CDR3 is 16 residues long. The V end lost 4 bases, the J end lost 0 bases, and 11 bases lay between the germline ends. The CDR3, as DNA: TGCGCCAGCAGCCCCCTTTCGAGCTCCTATAATTCACCCCTCCACTTT. Encoded protein: CASSPLSSSYNSPLHF.

This chain links TRBV7-2 with TRBJ2-1; 10 bases fit TRBD2. V was clipped by 1 base and J by 8 bases; unmatched bases: 5. This CDR3 has 15 residues. In germline, CDR1 is SGHTA, CDR2 FQGNSA. DNA of the CDR3: TGTGCCAGCAGCTTAGGGGGGCTAGCGGGGGATGAGCAGTTCTTC. It specifies CASSLGGLAGDEQFF. The variable domain in full, with the rest retrieved from reference TRBV7-2 and TRBJ2-1, is GAGVSQSPSNKVTEKGKDVELRCDPISGHTALYWYRQSLGQGLEFLIYFQGNSAPDKSGLPSDRFSAERTGGSVSTLTIQRTQQEDSAVYLCASSLGGLAGDEQFFGPGTRLTVL.

The J gene is TRBJ1-5, the V gene TRBV3-1 (or the pseudogene TRBV3-2), with 7 positions matching TRBD1. The CDR3 contains 13 residues. Per the germline V gene, CDR1 is LGHDT and CDR2 is YNNKEL (reference sequence). V lost 3 bases, J lost 6 bases, and 2 bases stayed unmatched. DNA for the CDR3: TGTGCCAGCAGCCAGACAGGGTCTCAGCCCCAGCATTTT. Its protein product is CASSQTGSQPQHF.

The chain uses TRBV5-1 and TRBJ2-3; 8 bases fit TRBD2. This CDR3 is 15 amino acids long. CDR1 is SGHRS and CDR2 is YFSETQ in the germline V gene. J gave up 5 bases and V 1 base, and 6 bases lay outside the gene matches. The CDR3 loop reads CASSLTSGLKDTQYF. Here the CDR3 DNA reads TGCGCCAGCAGCTTGACTAGCGGTCTTAAAGATACGCAGTATTTT.

V gene TRBV11-2 combines with J gene TRBJ1-2, with 9 bases fitting TRBD1. The CDR3 loop spans 13 amino acids. V shed 7 bases and J 6 bases; nucleotides not matched to a gene: 6. Germline V gives CDR1 SGHAT, CDR2 FQNNGV. The CDR3 sequence is CASTPGTGNGYTF. The CDR3 coding sequence is TGTGCCAGCACCCCCGGGACAGGGAATGGCTACACCTTC.

The rearrangement links TRBV10-3 to TRBJ1-5; D not resolved. The germline CDR1 and CDR2 sequences are ENHRY and SYGVKD. Deletions cut 10 bases from V and 1 base from J, with 14 bases between. The CDR3 runs to 14 residues. The CDR3, as DNA: TGTGCCACAGATTCGGGTTGGAGCAATCAGCCCCAGCATTTT. Translated, it gives CATDSGWSNQPQHF.

V and J are TRBV27 and TRBJ1-2; D unclear. CDR3 size: 16 residues. Germline V lookup: CDR1 MNHEY, CDR2 SMNVEV (reference sequence). The ends were cut back, 3 bases at V and 4 bases at J, with 18 bases in the middle. Here the CDR3 DNA reads TGTGCCAGCAGTTTTCAACCCCCGGGTGTCGGCTATGGCTACACCTTC. Protein: CASSFQPPGVGYGYTF.

This chain joins TRBV10-1 and TRBJ1-2; TRBD1 matches 7 bases. Germline CDR1 reads WNHNN; CDR2 reads SYGVQD (reference sequence). CDR3 length: 14 amino acids. V was pared by 6 bases and J by 0 bases, with 4 bases of the junction left unmatched. CDR3 nucleotides: TGCGCCAGCAGCCCCGGGACAGCTAACTATGGCTACACCTTC. This sequence encodes CASSPGTANYGYTF.

V and J are TRBV11-2 and TRBJ1-2, with 8 bases fitting TRBD1. This CDR3 has 13 amino acids. The V gene end was trimmed by 3 bases and the J gene end by 6 bases; junction bases not matched to a gene: 3. Germline assignment: CDR1 SGHAT and CDR2 FQNNGV. The CDR3 spells CASSLRTGNGYTF. The CDR3 DNA reads TGTGCCAGCAGCTTGAGGACAGGGAATGGCTACACCTTC. The full variable domain, rest sourced from reference TRBV11-2 and TRBJ1-2, is EAGVAQSPRYKIIEKRQSVAFWCNPISGHATLYWYQQILGQGPKLLIQFQNNGVVDDSQLPKDRFSAERLKGVDSTLKIQPAKLEDSAVYLCASSLRTGNGYTFGSGTRLTVV.

CDR3: CASSRQGAPSGNTIYF. The CDR3 DNA reads TGTGCCAGCAGTAGACAGGGGGCACCCTCTGGAAACACCATATATTTT. V usage is TRBV6-4 and J usage is TRBJ1-3; 10 bases map to TRBD1. Germline values: CDR1 MRHNA, CDR2 SNTAGT. There are 16 residues in the CDR3. Trimming removed 5 bases from V and 0 bases from J; junction bases left unmatched: 4.

This chain joins TRBV5-4 and TRBJ1-2; 7 bases are a match to TRBD1. Germline V gene sequence: CDR1 SGHNT, CDR2 YYREEE (reference sequence). The length of the CDR3 is 15 residues. J lost 3 bases, V lost 0 bases, and 5 bases had no gene match. In DNA, the CDR3 is TGTGCCAGCAGCTTGGATAGTCAGGGGGACTATGGCTACACCTTC. This encodes CASSLDSQGDYGYTF.

Details on this clone: The same CDR3 also results from other DNA sequences found in this sample. The gene calls are TRBV30 and TRBJ2-7; the match to TRBD1 covers 8 bases. The V gene's germline CDR1 is GTSNPN and CDR2 SVGIG (reference sequence). The CDR3 is 15 residues long. V shed 3 bases and J 2 bases; nucleotides not matched to a gene: 9. CDR3 sequence reads: CAWSGKGQGTYEQYF. CDR3 nucleotide sequence: TGTGCCTGGAGCGGTAAAGGACAGGGTACCTACGAGCAGTACTTC.

V usage is TRBV19 and J usage is TRBJ1-4; the D gene is possibly TRBD1 (5 bases). This CDR3 is built from 15 residues. CDR1 LNHDA and CDR2 SQIVND come from the germline V gene (reference sequence). V lost 6 bases, J lost 0 bases, and 11 bases lay in between. The CDR3 region has the DNA TGTGCCAGTAGGGCAGGGCAGGCAACTAATGAAAAACTGTTTTTT. Encoded protein: CASRAGQATNEKLFF. Together with reference TRBV19 and TRBJ1-4, the CDR3 gives the full variable domain: DGGITQSPKYLFRKEGQNVTLSCEQNLNHDAMYWYRQDPGQGLRLIYYSQIVNDFQKGDIAEGYSVSREKKESFPLTVTSAQKNPTAFYLCASRAGQATNEKLFFGSGTQLSVL.

V usage is TRBV19 and J usage is TRBJ1-5, with unresolved D. CDR1 and CDR2 from the germline V gene are LNHDA and SQIVND (reference sequence). V lost 7 bases, J lost 2 bases, and 12 bases lay in between. CDR3 length equals 14 residues. CDR3 sequence: CASNHWTGNQPQHF. The CDR3 DNA reads TGTGCCAGTAACCATTGGACTGGCAATCAGCCCCAGCATTTT.

The genes are TRBV6-5 and TRBJ2-2; 7 nucleotides line up with TRBD1. With 6 bases clipped from V and 1 base from J, the junction kept 5 bases outside the gene matches. Germline lookup yields CDR1 MNHEY and CDR2 SVGAGI. The length of the CDR3 is 15 residues. The CDR3 sequence: CASSRDSQNTGELFF. Written as DNA, the CDR3 is TGTGCCAGCAGCAGGGACAGCCAGAACACCGGGGAGCTGTTTTTT.